This entry lists 3 T cell receptor beta chains sequenced from one sample in a study of blood T cell repertoires in COVID-19. TCRdb's table, derived via immunoSEQ multiplex PCR, lists solely in-frame clones and lacks some. The data show hundreds of thousands of clones, approximately 90% seen once. The source material was peripheral blood. Every receptor here comes from a woman between 50 and 59 years old with active or convalescent COVID-19.

This clone appeared once. The J gene is TRBJ2-5, the V gene TRBV5-4, with TRBD1 matching over 12 bases. Germline loops: CDR1 SGHNT, CDR2 YYREEE (reference sequence). Trimming took 6 bases from V and 4 from J; bases not matched to a gene: 10. This CDR3 has 16 amino acids. CDR3 amino acids: CASTPGRDRGLETQYF. The CDR3 DNA follows: TGTGCCAGCACCCCTGGCCGGGACAGGGGGCTAGAGACCCAGTACTTC.

This chain links TRBV20-1 with TRBJ2-3; D possibly corresponds to TRBD2 (5 bases). Germline lookup yields CDR1 DFQATT and CDR2 SNEGSKA (reference sequence). The V end lost 5 bases, the J end lost 5 bases, and 8 bases lay between the germline ends. The CDR3 contains 11 residues. The CDR3 loop is CSAEAGDTQYF. The DNA of the CDR3 is TGCAGTGCTGAGGCGGGAGATACGCAGTATTTT.

The chain couples TRBV19 to TRBJ2-3; the D gene is possibly TRBD2 (6 bases). Trimming cost V 4 bases and J 3 bases, with 17 bases left between them. This CDR3 comprises 16 residues. Germline V CDR1 and CDR2: LNHDA, SQIVND (reference sequence). The CDR3 bases are TGTGCCAGTAGTAACCCTCTCCGGGGGAGAACAGATACGCAGTATTTT. As protein: CASSNPLRGRTDTQYF.